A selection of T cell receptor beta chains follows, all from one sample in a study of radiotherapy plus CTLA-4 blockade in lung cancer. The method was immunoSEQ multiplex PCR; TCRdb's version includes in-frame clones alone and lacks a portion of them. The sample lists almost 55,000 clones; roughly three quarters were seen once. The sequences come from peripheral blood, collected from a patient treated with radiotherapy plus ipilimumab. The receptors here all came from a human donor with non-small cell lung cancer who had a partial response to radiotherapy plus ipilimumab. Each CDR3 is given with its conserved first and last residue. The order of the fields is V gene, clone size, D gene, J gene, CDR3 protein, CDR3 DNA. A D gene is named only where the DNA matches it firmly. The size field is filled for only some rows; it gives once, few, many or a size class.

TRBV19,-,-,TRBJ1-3,CASRTATGNTIYF,TGTGCCAGTAGGACAGCGACTGGAAACACCATATATTTT
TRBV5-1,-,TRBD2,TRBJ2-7,CASSLASGGRSSYEQYF,TGCGCCAGCAGCTTGGCTAGCGGGGGTCGGAGCTCCTACGAGCAGTACTTC
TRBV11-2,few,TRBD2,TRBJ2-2,CASSFQRGVGELFF,TGTGCCAGCAGCTTCCAGCGGGGGGTCGGGGAGCTGTTTTTT
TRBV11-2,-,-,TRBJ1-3,CASSSMQGFGNTIYF,TGTGCCAGCAGCTCGATGCAGGGTTTTGGAAACACCATATATTTT
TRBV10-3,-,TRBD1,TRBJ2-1,CAISDDTGVYNEQFF,TGTGCCATCAGCGATGACACAGGGGTCTACAATGAGCAGTTCTTC
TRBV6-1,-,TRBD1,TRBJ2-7,CASSESTWDRRYEQYF,TGTGCCAGCAGTGAATCAACCTGGGACAGACGCTACGAGCAGTACTTC
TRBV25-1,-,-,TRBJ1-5,CASSGQNQPQHF,TGTGCCAGCAGTGGGCAGAACCAGCCCCAGCATTTT
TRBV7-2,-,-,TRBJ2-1,CASSSEVEQFF,TGTGCCAGCAGCTCTGAGGTGGAGCAGTTCTTC
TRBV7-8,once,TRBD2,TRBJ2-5,CASSSGASGGVGETQYF,TGTGCCAGCAGCTCCGGGGCTAGCGGGGGGGTAGGTGAGACCCAGTACTTC
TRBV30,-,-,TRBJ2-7,CAWKGRDYEQYF,TGTGCCTGGAAGGGCAGGGACTACGAGCAGTACTTC
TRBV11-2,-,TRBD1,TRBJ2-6,CASSFGTVISGANVLTF,TGTGCCAGCAGCTTTGGGACAGTCATCTCGGGGGCCAACGTCCTGACTTTC
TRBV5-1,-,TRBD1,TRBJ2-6,CASSTGAGANVLTF,TGCGCCAGCTCGACAGGGGCTGGGGCCAACGTCCTGACTTTC
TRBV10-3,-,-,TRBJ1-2,CAIKEGTGGYTF,TGTGCCATCAAGGAGGGGACCGGTGGCTACACCTTC
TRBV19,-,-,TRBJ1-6,CASSMPRSDSGSPLHF,TGTGCCAGTAGTATGCCCCGTTCGGACAGCGGTTCACCCCTCCACTTT
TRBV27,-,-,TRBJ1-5,CASSLPVREGNNQPQHF,TGTGCCAGCAGTTTACCCGTCAGGGAGGGGAACAATCAGCCCCAGCATTTT
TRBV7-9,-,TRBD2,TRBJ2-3,CASSFPSGGQEDTQYF,TGTGCCAGCAGCTTCCCTAGCGGGGGGCAGGAGGATACGCAGTATTTT